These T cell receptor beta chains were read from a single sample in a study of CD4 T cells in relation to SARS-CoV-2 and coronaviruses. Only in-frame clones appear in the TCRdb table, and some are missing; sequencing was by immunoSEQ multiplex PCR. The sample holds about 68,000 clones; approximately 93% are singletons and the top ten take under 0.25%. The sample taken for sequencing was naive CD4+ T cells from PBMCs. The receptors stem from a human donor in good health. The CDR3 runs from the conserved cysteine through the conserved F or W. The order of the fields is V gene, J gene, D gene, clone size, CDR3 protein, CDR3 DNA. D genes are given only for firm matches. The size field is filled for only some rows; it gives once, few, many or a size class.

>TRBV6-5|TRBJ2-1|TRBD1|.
CASSPTGFNNEQFF
TGTGCCAGCAGTCCGACAGGGTTCAACAATGAGCAGTTCTTC
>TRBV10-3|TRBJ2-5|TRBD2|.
CAIATPGLAGHQETQYF
TGTGCCATCGCGACTCCGGGACTAGCGGGGCATCAAGAGACCCAGTACTTC
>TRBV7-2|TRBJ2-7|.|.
CASSLERQSYEQYF
TGTGCCAGCAGCTTAGAGAGGCAGTCCTACGAGCAGTACTTC
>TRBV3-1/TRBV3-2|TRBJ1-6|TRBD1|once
CASSLRTGSDNSPLHF
TGTGCCAGCAGCCTACGGACAGGGTCGGATAATTCACCCCTCCACTTT
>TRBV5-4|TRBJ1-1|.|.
CASSLRGRRNTEAFF
TGTGCCAGCAGCTTAAGGGGACGGAGGAACACTGAAGCTTTCTTT
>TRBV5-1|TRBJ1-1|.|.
CASSLEQGPTEAFF
TGCGCCAGCAGCTTGGAGCAGGGACCGACTGAAGCTTTCTTT
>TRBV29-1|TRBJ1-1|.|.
CSVEGVFRRGAFDTEAFF
TGCAGCGTTGAGGGTGTGTTTCGCAGGGGCGCCTTTGACACTGAAGCTTTCTTT
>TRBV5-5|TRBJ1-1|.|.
CASSSLKEGPNTEAFF
TGTGCCAGCAGCTCCCTTAAGGAGGGCCCGAACACTGAAGCTTTCTTT
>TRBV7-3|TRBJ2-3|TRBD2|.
CASSRAGSTDTQYF
TGTGCCAGCAGCCGAGCGGGGAGCACAGATACGCAGTATTTT
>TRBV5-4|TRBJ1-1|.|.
CASSRPRGQGEAFF
TGTGCCAGCAGCCGCCCCCGGGGGCAGGGAGAAGCTTTCTTT
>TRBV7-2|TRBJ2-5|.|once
CASSLEAGETQYF
TGTGCCAGCAGCTTAGAAGCCGGGGAGACCCAGTACTTC
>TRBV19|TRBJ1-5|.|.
CASTAGTFGGQPQHF
TGTGCCAGTACCGCCGGCACTTTTGGGGGTCAGCCCCAGCATTTT
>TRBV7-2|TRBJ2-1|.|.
CASSLAWAGEGDNEQFF
TGTGCCAGCAGCTTAGCTTGGGCAGGCGAAGGGGACAATGAGCAGTTCTTC
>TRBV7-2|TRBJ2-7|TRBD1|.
CASSLRTGRSYEQYF
TGTGCCAGCAGCTTGAGGACAGGGCGATCCTACGAGCAGTACTTC
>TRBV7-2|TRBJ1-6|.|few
CASSSHRVQNSPLHF
TGTGCCAGCAGCTCCCACAGGGTTCAGAATTCACCCCTCCACTTT
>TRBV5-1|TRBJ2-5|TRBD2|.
CASSLAGTSLETQYF
TGCGCCAGCAGCTTGGCCGGGACTAGCCTGGAGACCCAGTACTTC
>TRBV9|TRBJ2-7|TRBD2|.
CASSVSGGGAYEQYF
TGTGCCAGCAGCGTATCCGGCGGGGGGGCCTACGAGCAGTACTTC
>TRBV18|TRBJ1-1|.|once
CASSTPNTEAFF
TGTGCCAGCTCAACGCCAAACACTGAAGCTTTCTTT
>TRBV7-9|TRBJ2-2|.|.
CASSREPGELFF
TGTGCCAGCAGCCGCGAACCCGGGGAGCTGTTTTTT
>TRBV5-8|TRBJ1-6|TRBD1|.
CASSLAQGATYNSPLHF
TGTGCCAGCAGCTTGGCTCAGGGGGCGACCTATAATTCACCCCTCCACTTT
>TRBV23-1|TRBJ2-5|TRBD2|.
CASSQSEGAGGPETQYF
TGCGCCAGCAGTCAATCGGAGGGAGCGGGAGGGCCCGAGACCCAGTACTTC
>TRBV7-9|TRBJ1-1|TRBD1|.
CASSLISGTGGAGTEAFF
TGTGCCAGCAGCTTGATATCCGGGACAGGGGGCGCGGGGACTGAAGCTTTCTTT
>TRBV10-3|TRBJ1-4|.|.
CAIRNPENEKLFF
TGTGCCATCAGAAACCCAGAGAATGAAAAACTGTTTTTT
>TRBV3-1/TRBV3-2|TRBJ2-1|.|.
CASSPPGGALNNEQFF
TGTGCCAGCAGCCCCCCCGGCGGAGCCCTTAATAATGAGCAGTTCTTC
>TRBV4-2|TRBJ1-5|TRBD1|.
CASSDRGINQPQHF
TGTGCCAGCAGCGACAGGGGTATTAATCAGCCCCAGCATTTT
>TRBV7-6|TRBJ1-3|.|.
CASSAGHRSGNTIYF
TGTGCCAGCAGCGCAGGACACCGCTCTGGAAACACCATATATTTT
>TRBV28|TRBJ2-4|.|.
CASTETGRDIQYF
TGTGCCAGCACCGAGACAGGGAGGGACATTCAGTACTTC
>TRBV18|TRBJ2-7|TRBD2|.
CASSGGLAATYEQYF
TGTGCCAGCTCGGGAGGACTAGCGGCTACCTACGAGCAGTACTTC